This is a list of T cell receptor beta chains from one sample in a study of T-cell reconstitution after alpha-beta-depleted transplantation in children. TCRdb analysed the PCR reads with MiXCR anew, one entry per CDR3 protein. The data show 350,000 to 400,000 distinct CDR3 sequences, with just over 20% seen just once and about 3.8% held by the top ten. Sequenced material: PBMCs from the stem cell graft donor, taken from the stem cell graft. The source is a human donor who donated a stem cell graft to a child with acute myeloid leukemia. The CDR3 runs from the conserved cysteine through the conserved F or W. Each record gives: clone size, V gene, D gene, J gene, CDR3 protein, CDR3 DNA. A D gene is named only where the DNA matches it firmly. Clone size, where shown, is once, few, many, or a class for clones that have expanded.

clone_size: -; v_call: TRBV5-1; d_call: TRBD1; j_call: TRBJ1-4; cdr3_aa: CASSPTPGQANEKLFF; cdr3_nt: TGCGCCAGCAGTCCAACCCCGGGACAGGCTAATGAAAAACTGTTTTTT
clone_size: many; v_call: TRBV5-1; d_call: -; j_call: TRBJ2-3; cdr3_aa: CASSLKADTQYF; cdr3_nt: TGCGCCAGCAGCTTGAAGGCAGATACGCAGTATTTT
clone_size: -; v_call: TRBV6-1; d_call: TRBD1; j_call: TRBJ1-1; cdr3_aa: CASSTRGDTEAFF; cdr3_nt: TGTGCCAGCAGTACCAGGGGGGACACTGAAGCTTTCTTT
clone_size: -; v_call: TRBV5-6; d_call: -; j_call: TRBJ2-1; cdr3_aa: CASSLGETYNEQFF; cdr3_nt: TGTGCCAGCAGCTTGGGGGAAACGTACAATGAGCAGTTCTTC
clone_size: few; v_call: TRBV12-3/TRBV12-4; d_call: TRBD2; j_call: TRBJ2-7; cdr3_aa: CASSFGTSGEQYF; cdr3_nt: TGTGCCAGCAGTTTTGGGACTAGCGGCGAGCAGTACTTC
clone_size: -; v_call: TRBV28; d_call: TRBD2; j_call: TRBJ2-3; cdr3_aa: CASSWTSGSYTQYF; cdr3_nt: TGTGCCAGCAGTTGGACTAGCGGGAGCTATACGCAGTATTTT
clone_size: few; v_call: TRBV29-1; d_call: -; j_call: TRBJ1-2; cdr3_aa: CSVDRFGGSGGYTF; cdr3_nt: TGCAGCGTTGACAGGTTTGGTGGGTCCGGCGGCTACACCTTC
clone_size: few; v_call: TRBV6-5; d_call: -; j_call: TRBJ1-1; cdr3_aa: CASSYSISDPEAFF; cdr3_nt: TGTGCCAGCAGTTACTCGATTTCAGATCCTGAAGCTTTCTTT
clone_size: -; v_call: TRBV6-1; d_call: TRBD2; j_call: TRBJ2-7; cdr3_aa: CASRREGAIYEQYF; cdr3_nt: TGTGCCAGCAGGCGGGAGGGGGCTATCTACGAGCAGTACTTC
clone_size: many; v_call: TRBV20-1; d_call: -; j_call: TRBJ2-7; cdr3_aa: CSARDTRTVHEQYF; cdr3_nt: TGCAGTGCTAGAGATACGAGGACAGTCCACGAGCAGTACTTC
clone_size: few; v_call: TRBV7-9; d_call: TRBD2; j_call: TRBJ2-1; cdr3_aa: CASSLSSGRDNEQFF; cdr3_nt: TGTGCCAGCAGCTTATCGAGCGGGAGGGACAATGAGCAGTTCTTC
clone_size: -; v_call: TRBV10-3; d_call: TRBD2; j_call: TRBJ2-1; cdr3_aa: CAITREGTSVGSEQFF; cdr3_nt: TGTGCCATCACTAGGGAGGGGACTAGCGTCGGGAGTGAGCAGTTCTTC
clone_size: few; v_call: TRBV5-1; d_call: -; j_call: TRBJ1-1; cdr3_aa: CASSMEGPRDTEAFF; cdr3_nt: TGCGCCAGCAGCATGGAGGGACCCCGGGACACTGAAGCTTTCTTT
clone_size: few; v_call: TRBV20-1; d_call: -; j_call: TRBJ2-3; cdr3_aa: CSAHYRGIERATFLDTQYF; cdr3_nt: TGCAGTGCCCATTATAGGGGCATCGAGCGGGCGACTTTTCTTGATACGCAGTATTTT
clone_size: -; v_call: TRBV7-8; d_call: -; j_call: TRBJ2-1; cdr3_aa: CASSFVWGEQFF; cdr3_nt: TGTGCCAGCAGCTTCGTGTGGGGTGAGCAGTTCTTC
clone_size: -; v_call: TRBV7-9; d_call: -; j_call: TRBJ2-5; cdr3_aa: CASSSQEQETQYF; cdr3_nt: TGTGCCAGCAGCTCACAGGAGCAAGAGACCCAGTACTTC
clone_size: -; v_call: TRBV28; d_call: -; j_call: TRBJ1-5; cdr3_aa: CASSLSAGDQPQHF; cdr3_nt: TGTGCCAGCAGTTTATCCGCTGGGGATCAGCCCCAGCATTTT
clone_size: -; v_call: TRBV6-2/TRBV6-3; d_call: -; j_call: TRBJ2-6; cdr3_aa: CASSYSGTGANVLTF; cdr3_nt: TGTGCCAGCAGTTACTCCGGTACTGGGGCCAACGTCCTGACTTTC
clone_size: few; v_call: TRBV4-1; d_call: -; j_call: TRBJ2-1; cdr3_aa: CATSGANEQFF; cdr3_nt: TGCGCCACAAGTGGAGCGAATGAGCAGTTCTTC
clone_size: few; v_call: TRBV4-3; d_call: TRBD1; j_call: TRBJ1-2; cdr3_aa: CASSLTGGFDYGYTF; cdr3_nt: TGCGCCAGCAGCCTTACAGGGGGCTTCGACTATGGCTACACCTTC
clone_size: -; v_call: TRBV9; d_call: TRBD2; j_call: TRBJ2-5; cdr3_aa: CASSVGLAEETQYF; cdr3_nt: TGTGCCAGCAGCGTGGGACTAGCGGAAGAGACCCAGTACTTC
clone_size: -; v_call: TRBV12-3/TRBV12-4; d_call: -; j_call: TRBJ2-3; cdr3_aa: CASSLLMTAQYF; cdr3_nt: TGTGCCAGCAGTTTGCTCATGACGGCGCAGTATTTT
clone_size: few; v_call: TRBV29-1; d_call: -; j_call: TRBJ2-3; cdr3_aa: CSGLLLSTDTQYF; cdr3_nt: TGCAGCGGACTGTTATTGAGCACAGATACGCAGTATTTT
clone_size: few; v_call: TRBV24-1; d_call: TRBD2; j_call: TRBJ2-5; cdr3_aa: CATSEGTSGFQETQYF; cdr3_nt: TGTGCCACCAGTGAGGGGACTAGCGGGTTCCAAGAGACCCAGTACTTC
clone_size: few; v_call: TRBV20-1; d_call: -; j_call: TRBJ2-3; cdr3_aa: CSARGLASTDTQYF; cdr3_nt: TGCAGTGCTAGAGGGCTAGCGAGCACAGATACGCAGTATTTT
clone_size: few; v_call: TRBV6-2/TRBV6-3; d_call: TRBD1; j_call: TRBJ2-3; cdr3_aa: CASSVTGGAGDTQYF; cdr3_nt: TGTGCCAGCAGTGTTACAGGGGGCGCCGGAGATACGCAGTATTTT
clone_size: -; v_call: TRBV7-9; d_call: TRBD1; j_call: TRBJ2-5; cdr3_aa: CASSSRDRAYQETQYF; cdr3_nt: TGTGCCAGCAGTTCCCGGGACAGGGCCTACCAAGAGACCCAGTACTTC
clone_size: -; v_call: TRBV5-6; d_call: -; j_call: TRBJ1-3; cdr3_aa: CASSLRGVPSGNTIYF; cdr3_nt: TGTGCCAGCAGCTTGAGAGGGGTACCCTCTGGAAACACCATATATTTT
clone_size: -; v_call: TRBV29-1; d_call: TRBD2; j_call: TRBJ2-3; cdr3_aa: CSVEDRLAGMSDTQYF; cdr3_nt: TGCAGCGTTGAAGATCGACTAGCGGGAATGTCAGATACGCAGTATTTT
clone_size: few; v_call: TRBV7-8; d_call: -; j_call: TRBJ2-1; cdr3_aa: CASSLLGVFDEQFF; cdr3_nt: TGTGCCAGCAGCTTGCTCGGGGTTTTCGATGAGCAGTTCTTC
clone_size: -; v_call: TRBV7-8; d_call: -; j_call: TRBJ1-5; cdr3_aa: CASSTPSQPQHF; cdr3_nt: TGTGCCAGCAGCACGCCCAGTCAGCCCCAGCATTTT
clone_size: -; v_call: TRBV28; d_call: -; j_call: TRBJ2-7; cdr3_aa: CASSVTGRSSYEQYF; cdr3_nt: TGTGCCAGCTCCGTTACGGGACGGTCCTCCTACGAGCAGTACTTC
clone_size: many; v_call: TRBV20-1; d_call: -; j_call: TRBJ2-5; cdr3_aa: CSAPRALAETQYF; cdr3_nt: TGCAGTGCTCCTAGGGCTTTGGCGGAGACCCAGTACTTC
clone_size: few; v_call: TRBV12-3/TRBV12-4; d_call: TRBD1; j_call: TRBJ2-5; cdr3_aa: CASSLGQKETQYF; cdr3_nt: TGTGCCAGCAGTTTGGGACAGAAAGAGACCCAGTACTTC
clone_size: -; v_call: TRBV12-3/TRBV12-4; d_call: -; j_call: TRBJ2-1; cdr3_aa: CASSLSETPYNEQFF; cdr3_nt: TGTGCCAGCAGTTTATCTGAGACACCCTACAATGAGCAGTTCTTC
clone_size: -; v_call: TRBV12-3/TRBV12-4; d_call: -; j_call: TRBJ1-2; cdr3_aa: CASTMTRNYGYTF; cdr3_nt: TGTGCCAGCACCATGACGAGGAACTATGGCTACACCTTC
clone_size: -; v_call: TRBV9; d_call: TRBD1; j_call: TRBJ2-5; cdr3_aa: CASSETGGVQTQYF; cdr3_nt: TGTGCCAGCAGCGAAACAGGGGGCGTTCAGACCCAGTACTTC
clone_size: -; v_call: TRBV20-1; d_call: TRBD1; j_call: TRBJ2-2; cdr3_aa: CSARNRGRNTGELFF; cdr3_nt: TGCAGTGCTAGAAACAGGGGGAGGAACACCGGGGAGCTGTTTTTT
clone_size: many; v_call: TRBV6-5; d_call: -; j_call: TRBJ2-7; cdr3_aa: CASGQGEDYEQYF; cdr3_nt: TGTGCCAGCGGGCAGGGGGAGGACTACGAGCAGTACTTC
clone_size: few; v_call: TRBV7-2; d_call: -; j_call: TRBJ2-7; cdr3_aa: CASSLGRGSYEQYF; cdr3_nt: TGTGCCAGCAGCTTAGGGCGGGGCTCCTACGAGCAGTACTTC
clone_size: -; v_call: TRBV10-1; d_call: TRBD1; j_call: TRBJ2-2; cdr3_aa: CAVTGAIGELFF; cdr3_nt: TGCGCCGTTACAGGGGCGATCGGGGAGCTGTTTTTT
clone_size: -; v_call: TRBV5-6; d_call: TRBD2; j_call: TRBJ2-3; cdr3_aa: CASSPPGGEGLDTQYF; cdr3_nt: TGTGCCAGCAGCCCCCCCGGAGGGGAGGGCTTAGATACGCAGTATTTT
clone_size: few; v_call: TRBV12-3/TRBV12-4; d_call: TRBD2; j_call: TRBJ2-1; cdr3_aa: CASSLSGSGEQFF; cdr3_nt: TGTGCCAGCAGCCTTAGCGGGAGCGGGGAGCAGTTCTTC
clone_size: few; v_call: TRBV7-3; d_call: TRBD1; j_call: TRBJ2-1; cdr3_aa: CASSSQPAGTGGDEQFF; cdr3_nt: TGTGCCAGCAGCTCCCAACCGGCAGGGACAGGGGGCGATGAGCAGTTCTTC
clone_size: few; v_call: TRBV6-1; d_call: -; j_call: TRBJ2-5; cdr3_aa: CASSSPRSISGETQYF; cdr3_nt: TGTGCCAGCAGCTCACCTAGATCGATTTCGGGGGAGACCCAGTACTTC
clone_size: -; v_call: TRBV7-4; d_call: -; j_call: TRBJ2-5; cdr3_aa: CASSLLGGQETQYF; cdr3_nt: TGTGCCAGCAGCTTATTAGGAGGTCAAGAGACCCAGTACTTC
clone_size: few; v_call: TRBV4-1; d_call: TRBD2; j_call: TRBJ2-2; cdr3_aa: CASSQEKGGRGNTGELFF; cdr3_nt: TGCGCCAGCAGCCAAGAAAAAGGCGGGAGGGGGAACACCGGGGAGCTGTTTTTT
clone_size: few; v_call: TRBV12-3/TRBV12-4; d_call: -; j_call: TRBJ2-7; cdr3_aa: CASSLADRYEQYF; cdr3_nt: TGTGCCAGCAGTTTAGCGGACCGCTACGAGCAGTACTTC
clone_size: many; v_call: TRBV20-1; d_call: TRBD2; j_call: TRBJ2-5; cdr3_aa: CSALRAGEETQYF; cdr3_nt: TGCAGTGCACTCCGAGCGGGAGAGGAGACCCAGTACTTC
clone_size: -; v_call: TRBV5-1; d_call: TRBD1; j_call: TRBJ1-1; cdr3_aa: CASSSSFDRGTEAFF; cdr3_nt: TGCGCCAGCAGCTCCTCCTTTGACAGGGGAACTGAAGCTTTCTTT
clone_size: many; v_call: TRBV20-1; d_call: -; j_call: TRBJ2-4; cdr3_aa: CSARAGAEAKNIQYF; cdr3_nt: TGCAGTGCTAGAGCGGGAGCGGAAGCCAAAAACATTCAGTACTTC
clone_size: -; v_call: TRBV7-9; d_call: TRBD2; j_call: TRBJ2-3; cdr3_aa: CASSLSLAGVVDTQYF; cdr3_nt: TGTGCCAGCAGCTTAAGCCTAGCGGGAGTTGTGGATACGCAGTATTTT
clone_size: few; v_call: TRBV25-1; d_call: -; j_call: TRBJ1-1; cdr3_aa: CATQERPNTEAFF; cdr3_nt: TGTGCCACGCAGGAAAGACCCAACACTGAAGCTTTCTTT
clone_size: many; v_call: TRBV20-1; d_call: TRBD1; j_call: TRBJ1-2; cdr3_aa: CSATGGDYGYTF; cdr3_nt: TGCAGTGCTACAGGGGGCGACTATGGCTACACCTTC
clone_size: few; v_call: TRBV7-2; d_call: -; j_call: TRBJ2-1; cdr3_aa: CASSPLQLYNEQFF; cdr3_nt: TGTGCCAGCAGCCCCCTCCAGCTTTACAATGAGCAGTTCTTC
clone_size: -; v_call: TRBV7-2; d_call: -; j_call: TRBJ2-1; cdr3_aa: CASSLPANHEQFF; cdr3_nt: TGTGCCAGCAGCTTACCAGCGAACCACGAGCAGTTCTTC
clone_size: few; v_call: TRBV12-3/TRBV12-4; d_call: -; j_call: TRBJ2-5; cdr3_aa: CASSYSGVLETQYF; cdr3_nt: TGTGCCAGCAGTTACTCCGGGGTTCTAGAGACCCAGTACTTC